This is a list of T cell receptor beta chains from one sample in a study of cytomegalovirus exposure and HLA in healthy donors. Sequencing was performed with immunoSEQ multiplex PCR; in TCRdb, only in-frame clones are kept and a portion is missing. This table lists 55,000 to 85,000 clones. The sequencing sample was made of PBMCs. All receptors come from a female donor in good health and CMV-seropositive. CDR3s include the opening cysteine and the closing phenylalanine or tryptophan. D genes are given only for firm matches.

J gene	V gene	D gene	CDR3 DNA	CDR3 protein
TRBJ2-7	TRBV18	.	TGTGCCAGCTCACCCGACTTACGCCGTTTGGACGAGCAGTACTTC	CASSPDLRRLDEQYF
TRBJ1-1	TRBV6-4	TRBD1	TGTGCCAGCAGTGAACAGGGGACCACTGAAGCTTTCTTT	CASSEQGTTEAFF
TRBJ1-5	TRBV6-1	.	TGTGCCAGCAGTGAAGTGTGGCAGGGCGGCAATCAGCCCCAGCATTTT	CASSEVWQGGNQPQHF
TRBJ2-7	TRBV6-5	TRBD1	TGTGCCAGCAGTTCCGGGACAGGGATCTACGAGCAGTACTTC	CASSSGTGIYEQYF
TRBJ1-6	TRBV5-1	TRBD1	TGCGCCAGCAGCGTGACGGGACAGTTTGGTTCACCCCTCCACTTT	CASSVTGQFGSPLHF
TRBJ1-1	TRBV5-1	TRBD1	TGCGCCAGCAGCTCAGGACAGGGACGCACTGAAGCTTTCTTT	CASSSGQGRTEAFF
TRBJ1-3	TRBV19	TRBD1	TGTGCCAGTAGCGACCAATATTCGGGACAGGGGAGCTCTGGAAACACCATATATTTT	CASSDQYSGQGSSGNTIYF
TRBJ2-2	TRBV5-1	.	TGCGCCAGCAGTGAGGGGACTTCGAACACCGGGGAGCTGTTTTTT	CASSEGTSNTGELFF
TRBJ2-7	TRBV5-4	.	TGTGCCAGCAGTAGGGGTCCCAACGAGCAGTACTTC	CASSRGPNEQYF
TRBJ1-5	TRBV6-1	.	TGTGCCAGCACATCTGAGGGTTACAATCAGCCCCAGCATTTT	CASTSEGYNQPQHF
TRBJ1-4	TRBV29-1	TRBD1	TGCAGCGTTCGGCAGGGGGCAAGCGAAAAACTGTTTTTT	CSVRQGASEKLFF
TRBJ1-1	TRBV25-1	.	TGTGCCAGCAGTGCCTACACTGAAGCTTTCTTT	CASSAYTEAFF
TRBJ2-7	TRBV5-4	.	TGTGCCAGCAGCGTCGGTCGGGAGCAGTACTTC	CASSVGREQYF
TRBJ2-7	TRBV2	.	TGTGCCAGCAGTGGGCGGCAGGGGATGGGCGAGCAGTACTTC	CASSGRQGMGEQYF
TRBJ1-1	TRBV5-1	.	TGCGCCAGCAGCTTACCGTCAGGTGACCCTTTCTTT	CASSLPSGDPFF
TRBJ2-3	TRBV7-3	TRBD2	TGTGCCAGCACATCCCTAGCGGGGGTCACAGATACGCAGTATTTT	CASTSLAGVTDTQYF
TRBJ2-2	TRBV5-4	.	TGTGCCAGCAGCTCCGGACAGCTTTCGAACACCGGGGAGCTGTTTTTT	CASSSGQLSNTGELFF
TRBJ2-5	TRBV2	.	TGTGCCAGCAGTGACGCGGCAGGGGAGGAGACCCAGTACTTC	CASSDAAGEETQYF
TRBJ2-5	TRBV5-6	TRBD1	TGTGCCAGCAACATACAGGGGGCGAGGGAGACCCAGTACTTC	CASNIQGARETQYF
TRBJ2-5	TRBV28	TRBD2	TGTGCCAGCAGGGGGGCGGGGGGCGAGACCCAGTACTTC	CASRGAGGETQYF
TRBJ1-2	TRBV4-1	.	TGCGCCAGCAGCCACCCCTTGACAGGAATCTATGGCTACACCTTC	CASSHPLTGIYGYTF
TRBJ2-5	TRBV29-1	.	TGCAGCGTTGGTTGGACAGCCCTCGGTGAGACCCAGTACTTC	CSVGWTALGETQYF
TRBJ2-5	TRBV9	TRBD2	TGTGCCAGCAGCGTGGCGGGGGGGGCCGAAGGGACCCAGTACTTC	CASSVAGGAEGTQYF
TRBJ2-6	TRBV6-5	.	TGTGCCAGCACTCAGGTGGGCGCTGGGGCCAACGTCCTGACTTTC	CASTQVGAGANVLTF
TRBJ2-7	TRBV6-1	TRBD1	TGTGCCAGCAGTGGCTGGACAGGGGTCTATGCCAGGCTCTACGAGCAGTACTTC	CASSGWTGVYARLYEQYF
TRBJ2-7	TRBV10-1	.	TGCGCCAGCAGTGAAGGCGGGGAGGCCTACGAGCAGTACTTC	CASSEGGEAYEQYF
TRBJ2-7	TRBV14	TRBD1	TGTGCCAGCAGCCACCACACCGGGACAGGGAACGAGCAGTACTTC	CASSHHTGTGNEQYF
TRBJ1-2	TRBV5-4	TRBD1	TGTGCCAGCAGCGTGACAGGGAGCGGTGGCTACACCTTC	CASSVTGSGGYTF
TRBJ1-2	TRBV28	.	TGTGCCAGCACCTCGGGGGGGAGAGGTGGCTACACCTTC	CASTSGGRGGYTF
TRBJ2-3	TRBV6-5	.	TGTGCCAGCAGCTCCCGGGGGGCCCGCACAGATACGCAGTATTTT	CASSSRGARTDTQYF
TRBJ2-5	TRBV28	.	TGTGCCAGCACCCCACCCGCGAGGAGGGGGACCCAGTACTTC	CASTPPARRGTQYF
TRBJ2-7	TRBV7-9	.	TGTGCCAGCAGCGGCAGGGTATCCTACGAGCAGTACTTC	CASSGRVSYEQYF
TRBJ2-7	TRBV15	.	TGTGCCACCAGCAGAGTAGTAGGGGTCGTATACGAGCAGTACTTC	CATSRVVGVVYEQYF
TRBJ1-2	TRBV19	TRBD1	TGTGCCAGTAGTCCCGATCAGGGGGTCTATGGCTACACCTTC	CASSPDQGVYGYTF
TRBJ2-2	TRBV7-9	.	TGTGCCAGCAGCTCCGGCACCGGGGAGCTGTTTTTT	CASSSGTGELFF
TRBJ2-3	TRBV5-1	TRBD2	TGCGCCAGCAGTAGCGGGACTAGCGGTGCATGGGATACGCAGTATTTT	CASSSGTSGAWDTQYF
TRBJ2-7	TRBV6-5	TRBD2	TGTGCCGCCCAGCGGGGGATCTCCTACGAGCAGTACTTC	CAAQRGISYEQYF
TRBJ1-4	TRBV6-1	.	TGTGCCAGCGTGAGGTCTAAAGGTGAAAAACTGTTTTTT	CASVRSKGEKLFF
TRBJ2-2	TRBV5-6	.	TGTGCCAGCAGTTCCGCAGGGTCCACCGGGGAGCTGTTTTTT	CASSSAGSTGELFF
TRBJ2-2	TRBV19	TRBD2	TGTGCCAGTATAGGGCTCGGGGGGGTCACCGGGGAGCTGTTTTTT	CASIGLGGVTGELFF
TRBJ2-2	TRBV6-5	.	TGTGCTAGCAGTTACTCGAGGTCCGGGGAGCTGTTTTTT	CASSYSRSGELFF
TRBJ1-5	TRBV10-1	.	TGCGCCAGCGGAGACAGTAGCAATCAGCCCCAGCATTTT	CASGDSSNQPQHF
TRBJ2-5	TRBV7-9	.	TGTGCCAGCAGCCCCTGGGCAGGGCAACAAGAGACCCAGTACTTC	CASSPWAGQQETQYF
TRBJ2-5	TRBV27	TRBD2	TGTGCCAGCAGTCTATACCGCGGGGAAGTAGCGGGCCAAGAGACCCAGTACTTC	CASSLYRGEVAGQETQYF
TRBJ1-2	TRBV4-3	.	TGCGCCAGCAGCCAAGACCTGGGGCAGGCAAGAAACTTC	CASSQDLGQARNF
TRBJ2-3	TRBV4-3	.	TGCGCCAGCAGCCAAGAATTAGCTTCAGATACGCAGTATTTT	CASSQELASDTQYF
TRBJ1-5	TRBV5-5	.	TGTGCCAGCAGCTTAGTGGCATCCAGCAATCAGCCCCAGCATTTT	CASSLVASSNQPQHF
TRBJ1-1	TRBV5-6	.	TGTGCCAGCAGCGGCTTACGGGGGGGCTTTGAAGCTTTCTTT	CASSGLRGGFEAFF
TRBJ2-3	TRBV19	.	TGTGCCAGTAGTAGGCCCCGGGAGCGGAACACAGATACGCAGTATTTT	CASSRPRERNTDTQYF
TRBJ2-7	TRBV5-1	TRBD2	TGCGCCAGCAGCTTGTTGGGACTAGCGGTCTACGAGCAGTACTTC	CASSLLGLAVYEQYF
TRBJ1-1	TRBV19	.	TGTGCCAGTAGTATACCAGGGAACACTGAAGCTTTCTTT	CASSIPGNTEAFF
TRBJ1-1	TRBV29-1	.	TGCAGCCTCAACAGGGACTACACCGGGGAAGCTTTCTTT	CSLNRDYTGEAFF
TRBJ1-5	TRBV5-8	.	TGTGCCAGCAGCGTCAGGGGACGAGGGAATCAGCCCCAGCATTTT	CASSVRGRGNQPQHF
TRBJ1-1	TRBV2	.	TGTGCCAGCACGGGGAACACTGAAGCTTTCTTT	CASTGNTEAFF
TRBJ1-1	TRBV2	.	TGTGCCAGCGTGGGAAAACGGGGAACTGAAGCTTTCTTT	CASVGKRGTEAFF
TRBJ2-2	TRBV7-2	TRBD1	TGTGCCAGCAGCTTAGTGGGACAGTTAACCGGGGAGCTGTTTTTT	CASSLVGQLTGELFF
TRBJ1-5	TRBV6-1	TRBD1	TGTGCCAGCAGTTCACCGGACAGGTACAATCAGCCCCAGCATTTT	CASSSPDRYNQPQHF
TRBJ2-2	TRBV11-2	TRBD2	TGTGCCAGCAGCTTAGCCTGGGGGGGTACCGGGGAGCTGTTTTTT	CASSLAWGGTGELFF
TRBJ2-5	TRBV19	.	TGTGCCAGTAGTATAGGGCAGCAAGAGACCCAGTACTTC	CASSIGQQETQYF
TRBJ2-1	TRBV7-9	TRBD2	TGTGCCAGCAGCTTAGGACTAGCGGGGCCTTACAATGAGCAGTTCTTC	CASSLGLAGPYNEQFF